The 30 T cell receptor beta chains below come from one sample, sequenced in a study of blood T cell repertoires in COVID-19. Only in-frame clones appear in the TCRdb table, and some are missing; sequencing was by immunoSEQ multiplex PCR. The repertoire holds about 240,000 clones, with over 75% as singletons. Sequencing was performed on peripheral blood. These receptors were taken from a man younger than 45 who had recovered from COVID-19.

This clone was detected only a few times. The chain couples TRBV7-2 to TRBJ2-2, with D tentatively TRBD2 (5 bases). The V end lost 3 bases, the J end lost 5 bases, and 13 bases lay between the germline ends. The CDR3 runs 15 residues. The V gene's germline CDR1 is SGHTA and CDR2 FQGNSA. CDR3 sequence (DNA): TGTGCCAGCAGCTTCCAACGGGGTAGGACCGGGGAGCTGTTTTTT. Amino acids: CASSFQRGRTGELFF.

This chain uses TRBV27 with TRBJ2-3; D may be TRBD1 (6 bases). The CDR3 is 13 residues long. Between the trimmed V and J ends, which lost 8 bases and 0 bases, there was a span of 9 bases. Germline V gene lookup returns CDR1 MNHEY and CDR2 SMNVEV (reference sequence). The DNA for the CDR3 is TGTGCCAGCTACAGGGAGAGCACAGATACGCAGTATTTT. Encoded protein: CASYRESTDTQYF.

The chain uses TRBV7-5 and TRBJ2-1; the DNA was not used to check the table's D call, TRBD1. TRBV7-5 is shown as a pseudogene. The CDR3 is 13 residues long. The CDR3 protein is CVRVTPSGNEQFF. DNA of the CDR3: TGTGTCAGGGTGACACCCTCCGGTAATGAGCAGTTCTTC.

This sequence joins TRBV7-8 and TRBJ2-1; D is unresolved. Trimming shortened V by 1 base and J by 12 bases, and 19 bases separated the two germline ends. CDR1 and CDR2 from the germline V gene are SGHVS and FQNEAQ. This CDR3 has 15 amino acids. This CDR3 is CASSLDLFRRGGQFF. CDR3 coding DNA: TGTGCCAGCAGCTTAGACCTCTTTAGAAGAGGTGGGCAGTTCTTC. Looking up the rest from reference TRBV7-8 and TRBJ2-1 gives the full variable domain: GAGVSQSPRYKVAKRGQDVALRCDPISGHVSLFWYQQALGQGPEFLTYFQNEAQLDKSGLPSDRFFAERPEGSVSTLKIQRTQQEDSAVYLCASSLDLFRRGGQFFGPGTRLTVL.

The chain recombines TRBV5-1 with TRBJ2-5; the D gene is possibly TRBD1 (6 bases). The V and J ends lost 3 bases and 1 base respectively, with 13 bases between them. Germline CDR1 is SGHRS and CDR2 is YFSETQ. This CDR3 has 15 residues. This chain's CDR3 is CASSSGGRTQETQYF. CDR3 coding DNA: TGCGCCAGCAGCTCTGGGGGCAGGACCCAAGAGACCCAGTACTTC.

The rearrangement joins TRBV6-5 to TRBJ2-7; TRBD1 matches at 11 bases. With V trimmed by 6 bases and J by 0 bases, 4 bases remained unmatched. Looked up from germline, CDR1 is MNHEY and CDR2 is SVGAGI. This CDR3 is 15 amino acids long. The DNA of the CDR3 is TGTGCCAGCAGACCCGGGACAGGGGGCTCCTACGAGCAGTACGTC. It encodes CASRPGTGGSYEQYV.

The chain recombines TRBV18 with TRBJ1-2; maybe TRBD1 (5 bases). Germline V gene lookup returns CDR1 KGHSH and CDR2 LQKENI. This CDR3 is 13 amino acids long. V lost 3 bases and J 3 bases, leaving 8 bases between the germline ends. Written as DNA, the CDR3 is TGTGCCAGCTCACCGGGGGGAGACTATGGCTACACCTTC. Translating it yields CASSPGGDYGYTF.

The V and J genes are TRBV2 and TRBJ1-5; no definite D call. The ends were cut back, 7 bases at V and 1 base at J, with 8 bases in the middle. The germline gives CDR1 SNHLY, CDR2 FYNNEI. The CDR3 spans 13 residues. In DNA, the CDR3 is TGTGCCAGCAACTTGAAAAGCAATCAGCCCCAGCATTTT. Translation gives CASNLKSNQPQHF. The full variable domain, with the rest looked up from reference TRBV2 and TRBJ1-5, is EPEVTQTPSHQVTQMGQEVILRCVPISNHLYFYWYRQILGQKVEFLVSFYNNEISEKSEIFDDQFSVERPDGSNFTLKIRSTKLEDSAMYFCASNLKSNQPQHFGDGTRLSIL.

The chain uses TRBV5-4 and TRBJ1-1; D is undetermined. Per the germline V gene, CDR1 is SGHNT and CDR2 is YYREEE (reference sequence). There are 14 residues in the CDR3. V was pared by 2 bases and J by 0 bases, with 8 bases between. CDR3 nucleotide sequence: TGTGCCAGCAGCTTCCCATTCATGAACACTGAAGCTTTCTTT. This sequence encodes CASSFPFMNTEAFF. Full variable domain (missing parts from reference TRBV5-4 and TRBJ1-1): ETGVTQSPTHLIKTRGQQVTLRCSSQSGHNTVSWYQQALGQGPQFIFQYYREEENGRGNFPPRFSGLQFPNYSSELNVNALELDDSALYLCASSFPFMNTEAFFGQGTRLTVV.

The V call is TRBV7-2, the J call TRBJ1-6, with D possibly TRBD1 on 5 matching bases. The CDR3 consists of 17 residues. V lost 5 bases and J 10 bases, leaving 24 bases between the germline ends. From germline, CDR1 is SGHTA and CDR2 FQGNSA. CDR3 in amino acids: CASSPYYFVGEESPLHF. The DNA for the CDR3 is TGTGCCAGCAGCCCGTATTATTTCGTGGGGGAGGAGTCACCCCTCCACTTT.

This clone was detected a few times. V gene TRBV6-6 combines with J gene TRBJ1-2; D may be TRBD1 (5 bases). The germline V and J ends were trimmed by 2 bases and 8 bases, with 18 bases remaining between them. The CDR3 is 15 amino acids. Per the germline V gene, CDR1 is MNHNY and CDR2 is SVGAGI (reference sequence). CDR3 nucleotides: TGTGCCAGCAGTTACACAGGAGGGGCGTATGGGGGCTACACCTTC. It encodes CASSYTGGAYGGYTF.

This clone is a singleton in its sample. The rearrangement uses TRBV5-4 and TRBJ1-2; 10 positions match TRBD1. This CDR3 comprises 14 residues. Looked up from germline, CDR1 is SGHNT and CDR2 is YYREEE (reference sequence). J gave up 2 bases and V 3 bases, and 1 base lay outside the gene matches. CDR3 sequence reads: CASSSGQGNYGYTF. CDR3 coding DNA: TGTGCCAGCAGCTCGGGACAGGGGAACTATGGCTACACCTTC.

The CDR3 region is CASSEGQGSYNEQFF. Here the CDR3 DNA reads TGTGCCAGCAGTGAGGGACAGGGGTCCTACAATGAGCAGTTCTTC. The J gene is TRBJ2-1, the V gene TRBV2, with 10 bases that match TRBD1. Germline assignment: CDR1 SNHLY and CDR2 FYNNEI. V shed 3 bases, J shed 1 base, and the junction held 0 bases outside the gene matches. The CDR3 covers 15 residues.

V usage is TRBV18 and J usage is TRBJ2-1, with 12 positions matching TRBD2. Germline loops: CDR1 KGHSH, CDR2 LQKENI. This CDR3 contains 18 residues. Trimming removed 3 bases from V and 0 bases from J; junction bases left unmatched: 6. The CDR3 sequence is CASSPWTSGDSSYNEQFF. CDR3 DNA: TGTGCCAGCTCACCCTGGACTAGCGGGGACAGCTCCTACAATGAGCAGTTCTTC.

This chain uses TRBV2 with TRBJ1-2; 9 nucleotides match TRBD1. The V segment lost 7 bases and the J segment 0 bases; nucleotides outside the gene matches: 3. From germline, CDR1 is SNHLY and CDR2 FYNNEI. This CDR3 is 14 amino acids long. CDR3 region: CASTDRGANYGYTF. The DNA of the CDR3 is TGTGCCAGCACCGACAGGGGGGCTAACTATGGCTACACCTTC.

The gene calls are TRBV3-1 (or the pseudogene TRBV3-2) and TRBJ2-3; D remains ambiguous. The CDR3 has 16 residues. V dropped 0 bases and J dropped 3 bases, with 13 bases sitting between them. Germline V gene lookup returns CDR1 LGHDT and CDR2 YNNKEL (reference sequence). CDR3: CASSQDIDTPTDTQYF. In DNA, the CDR3 is TGTGCCAGCAGCCAAGATATTGACACCCCTACAGATACGCAGTATTTT.

The V gene is TRBV19, the J gene TRBJ2-5; 7 nucleotides line up with TRBD1. The CDR3 is 15 amino acids. CDR1 LNHDA and CDR2 SQIVND come from the germline V gene (reference sequence). Losses at the gene ends were 6 bases for V and 2 bases for J; bases not matched to a gene: 9. The CDR3 bases are TGTGCCAGTAGCGAAGGACAGGTCGTTCAAGAGACCCAGTACTTC. Amino acid sequence: CASSEGQVVQETQYF. The full variable domain, rest sourced from reference TRBV19 and TRBJ2-5, is DGGITQSPKYLFRKEGQNVTLSCEQNLNHDAMYWYRQDPGQGLRLIYYSQIVNDFQKGDIAEGYSVSREKKESFPLTVTSAQKNPTAFYLCASSEGQVVQETQYFGPGTRLLVL.

This clone was observed a single time. The chain is built from TRBV11-3 and TRBJ2-1; perhaps D is TRBD1 or TRBD2 (7 bases each). Per germline, CDR1 SGHNT and CDR2 YENEEA. The CDR3 extends over 15 amino acids. Trimming left V 5 bases short and J 3 bases short, with 14 bases between. The CDR3 spells CASSLAAGGYNEQFF. In DNA, the CDR3 is TGTGCCAGCAGCCTAGCGGCAGGGGGCTACAATGAGCAGTTCTTC.

The J gene is TRBJ1-2, the V gene TRBV6-5; TRBD1 might be the D (6 bases). V lost 8 bases and J lost 8, with 18 bases in between. Germline loops: CDR1 MNHEY, CDR2 SVGAGI. The CDR3 contains 13 residues. This chain's CDR3 is CASGIQGVEGYTF. For the CDR3, the DNA is TGTGCCAGCGGAATACAGGGAGTTGAAGGCTACACCTTC.

This rearrangement joins TRBV6-5 to TRBJ2-1, with TRBD1 identical over 8 bases. CDR3 length: 12 amino acids. The germline gives CDR1 MNHEY, CDR2 SVGAGI. Trimming removed 6 bases from V and 6 bases from J; junction bases left unmatched: 1. The CDR3 DNA sequence: TGTGCCAGCAGCGGACAGGGCAATGAGCAGTTCTTC. It encodes CASSGQGNEQFF.

This sequence joins TRBV6-5 and TRBJ1-3; no firm D call. Trimming cost V 6 bases and J 0 bases, with 6 bases left between them. The CDR3 runs 13 residues. The germline gives CDR1 MNHEY, CDR2 SVGAGI. CDR3 sequence (DNA): TGTGCCAGCAGGGTAGACTCTGGAAACACCATATATTTT. This gives the protein CASRVDSGNTIYF.

CDR3 residues: CASSPTGSLGQETQYF. The CDR3 DNA is TGTGCCAGTAGTCCTACCGGGTCCCTCGGGCAAGAGACCCAGTACTTC. This sequence joins TRBV19 and TRBJ2-5; D ambiguous. V dropped 5 bases and J dropped 2 bases, with 18 bases sitting between them. CDR1 is LNHDA, CDR2 SQIVND, per germline (reference sequence). The CDR3 length is 16 residues.

The rearrangement uses TRBV4-1 and TRBJ2-1; TRBD1 matches 7 bases. The CDR3 contains 17 residues. CDR1 and CDR2 from the germline V gene are MGHRA and YSYEKL. The V gene end was trimmed by 6 bases and the J gene end by 6 bases; junction bases not matched to a gene: 17. CDR3 loop: CASSSGPTGSNPNEQFF. CDR3 coding DNA: TGCGCCAGCAGTAGTGGGCCGACAGGGTCGAATCCCAATGAGCAGTTCTTC.

The rearrangement joins TRBV27 to TRBJ1-5, with a tentative D call TRBD1 (6 bases). CDR3 length equals 17 residues. V was clipped by 5 bases and J by 3 bases, with 20 bases between them. From germline, CDR1 is MNHEY and CDR2 SMNVEV (reference sequence). The CDR3 reads CASSRLFGQSLNQPQHF. Written as DNA, the CDR3 is TGTGCCAGCAGTCGGTTGTTCGGACAGAGCCTCAATCAGCCCCAGCATTTT.

The V gene is TRBV21-1, the J gene TRBJ2-7; whether TRBD1, the table's D call, matches the DNA was not checked. TRBV21-1 is classified as a pseudogene. The CDR3 is made up of 14 amino acids. In DNA form, the CDR3 reads TGTGCAACCGCCGGGGACAGGGATCTATACGAGCAGTACGTC. Translated: CATAGDRDLYEQYV.

In nucleotides, the CDR3 is TGTGCCAGCAGTTGGGGGGGCGCAGCCGAAAAACTGTTTTTT. It codes for CASSWGGAAEKLFF. This sequence joins TRBV27 and TRBJ1-4, with D perhaps TRBD1 (6 bases). The CDR3 is made up of 14 amino acids. The germline V gene has CDR1 MNHEY and CDR2 SMNVEV (reference sequence). Trimming removed 4 bases at V and 8 bases at J, with 14 bases between.

The chain has TRBV7-2 and TRBJ2-3; TRBD2 matches 8 bases. Per germline, CDR1 SGHTA and CDR2 FQGNSA. V dropped 2 bases and J dropped 3; count of bases not matched to a gene: 7. The CDR3 has 16 residues. CDR3 loop: CASSLYGGASTDTQYF. CDR3 sequence (DNA): TGTGCCAGCAGCTTATACGGGGGGGCATCGACAGATACGCAGTATTTT.

The chain couples TRBV19 to TRBJ2-6; 8 nucleotides align to TRBD1. This CDR3 is 19 amino acids long. J gave up 0 bases and V 6 bases, and 13 bases lay outside the gene matches. CDR1 and CDR2 from the germline V gene are LNHDA and SQIVND (reference sequence). The CDR3 sequence is CASSPYPRQGLSGANVLTF. The CDR3 DNA reads TGTGCCAGTAGCCCATACCCCAGACAGGGGCTCTCTGGGGCCAACGTCCTGACTTTC. Full variable domain (remainder filled in from reference TRBV19 and TRBJ2-6): DGGITQSPKYLFRKEGQNVTLSCEQNLNHDAMYWYRQDPGQGLRLIYYSQIVNDFQKGDIAEGYSVSREKKESFPLTVTSAQKNPTAFYLCASSPYPRQGLSGANVLTFGAGSRLTVL.

The genes are TRBV7-3 and TRBJ2-5; 14 bases agree with TRBD2. V lost 5 bases to trimming and J lost 11 bases; unmatched junction nucleotides: 7. The CDR3 covers 14 residues. The germline V gene encodes CDR1 SGHTA and CDR2 FQGTGA. CDR3 protein: CASSEGTSGGPQYF. CDR3 in DNA: TGTGCCAGCAGCGAAGGGACTAGCGGGGGCCCGCAGTACTTC. The variable domain in full, completed from reference TRBV7-3 and TRBJ2-5, reads GAGVSQTPSNKVTEKGKYVELRCDPISGHTALYWYRQSLGQGPEFLIYFQGTGAADDSGLPNDRFFAVRPEGSVSTLKIQRTERGDSAVYLCASSEGTSGGPQYFGPGTRLLVL.

The gene calls are TRBV10-3 and TRBJ1-2; D is possibly TRBD1 (6 bases). The CDR3 extends over 13 amino acids. Trimming removed 6 bases at V and 6 bases at J, with 14 bases between. In germline, CDR1 is ENHRY, CDR2 SYGVKD. The CDR3 DNA follows: TGTGCCATCAGACAGGGCCAGAGCGATGGCTACACCTTC. Its translation: CAIRQGQSDGYTF.